In this sample, the clone carrying this TCR beta chain turned up a few times. Its antigen is undetermined. This record belongs to a study of CD8 T cells in ankylosing spondylitis. Study-level results: One TCR beta motif, made up of several highly homologous variants, appeared characteristic of ankylosing spondylitis blood. Disease-linked clones were reportedly significantly enriched in matched ankylosing spondylitis synovial fluid.

Quantitative 5'-RACE with molecular barcodes generated TCR beta libraries. TCRdb reprocessed the 5' RACE reads with MiXCR, giving one entry per CDR3 protein. Among about 340,000 distinct CDR3 sequences listed, roughly 14% were seen once. This CDR3 comprises 15 residues. Germline CDR1 reads MNHNS; CDR2 reads SASEGT. V was clipped by 6 bases and J by 0 bases; unmatched bases: 8. The receptor was isolated from a male donor with ankylosing spondylitis or in good health (not recorded which). Sequencing was performed on blood, either unsorted or a sorted T cell fraction (not recorded which). This chain links TRBV6-1 with TRBJ2-7; 7 bases align to TRBD1. CDR3 sequence: CASRKGTADSYEQYF. The DNA for the CDR3 is TGTGCCAGCAGAAAAGGGACAGCCGACTCCTACGAGCAGTACTTC.